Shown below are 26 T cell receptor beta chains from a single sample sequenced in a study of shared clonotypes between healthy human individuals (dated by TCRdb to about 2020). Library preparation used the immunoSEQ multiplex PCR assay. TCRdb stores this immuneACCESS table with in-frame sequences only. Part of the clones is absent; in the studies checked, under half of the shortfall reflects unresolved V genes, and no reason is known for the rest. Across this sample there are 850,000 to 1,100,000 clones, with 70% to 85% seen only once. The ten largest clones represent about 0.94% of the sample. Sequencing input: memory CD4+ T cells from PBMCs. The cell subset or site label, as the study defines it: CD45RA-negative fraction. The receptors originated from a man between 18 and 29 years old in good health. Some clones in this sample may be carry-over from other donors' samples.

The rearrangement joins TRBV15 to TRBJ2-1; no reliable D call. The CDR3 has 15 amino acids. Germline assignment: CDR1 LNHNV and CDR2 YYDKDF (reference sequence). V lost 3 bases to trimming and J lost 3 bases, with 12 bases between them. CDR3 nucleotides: TGTGCCACCAGCAGGTATACCCTGGGCTACAATGAGCAGTTCTTC. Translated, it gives CATSRYTLGYNEQFF.

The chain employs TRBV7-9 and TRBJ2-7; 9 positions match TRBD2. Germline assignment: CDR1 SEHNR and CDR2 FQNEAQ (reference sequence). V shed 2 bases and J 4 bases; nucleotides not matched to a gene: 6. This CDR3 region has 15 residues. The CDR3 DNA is TGTGCCAGCAGCTTATTTAGCGGGAGTGAGTACGAGCAGTACTTC. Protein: CASSLFSGSEYEQYF.

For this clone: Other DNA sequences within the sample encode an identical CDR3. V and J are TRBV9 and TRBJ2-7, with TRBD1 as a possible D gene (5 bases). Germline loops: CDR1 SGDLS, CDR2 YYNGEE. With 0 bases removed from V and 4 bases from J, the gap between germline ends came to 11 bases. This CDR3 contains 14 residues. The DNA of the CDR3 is TGTGCCAGCAGCGTAGGTCAGGGTGCGTACGAGCAGTACTTC. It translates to CASSVGQGAYEQYF.

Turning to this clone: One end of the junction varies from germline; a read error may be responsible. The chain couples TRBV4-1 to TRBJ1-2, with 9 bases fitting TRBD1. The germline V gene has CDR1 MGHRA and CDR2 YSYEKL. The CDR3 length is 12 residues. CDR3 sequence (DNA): TGCGCCAGCAGCCAACCTCGGGACAGGGTATCCTTC. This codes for CASSQPRDRVSF.

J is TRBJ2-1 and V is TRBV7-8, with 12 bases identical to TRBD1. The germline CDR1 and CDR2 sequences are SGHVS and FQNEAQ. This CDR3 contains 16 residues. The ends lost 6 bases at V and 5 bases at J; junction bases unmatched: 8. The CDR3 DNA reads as TGTGCCAGCAGGCGGGACAGGGGGCGGAAGGACAATGAGCAGTTCTTC. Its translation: CASRRDRGRKDNEQFF.

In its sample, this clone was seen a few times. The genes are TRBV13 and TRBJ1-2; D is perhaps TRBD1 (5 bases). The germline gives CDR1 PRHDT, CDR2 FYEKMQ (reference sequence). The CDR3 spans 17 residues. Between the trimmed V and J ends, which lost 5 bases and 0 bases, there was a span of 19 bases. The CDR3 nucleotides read TGTGCCAGCAGCCGACGGGGCGACAGCCGTACTAACTATGGCTACACCTTC. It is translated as CASSRRGDSRTNYGYTF.

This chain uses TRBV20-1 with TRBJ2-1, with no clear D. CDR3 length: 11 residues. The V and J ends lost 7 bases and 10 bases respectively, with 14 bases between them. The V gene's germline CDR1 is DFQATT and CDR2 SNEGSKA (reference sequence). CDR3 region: CSGVTRPEQFF. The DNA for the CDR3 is TGCAGTGGTGTTACCCGGCCCGAGCAGTTCTTC.

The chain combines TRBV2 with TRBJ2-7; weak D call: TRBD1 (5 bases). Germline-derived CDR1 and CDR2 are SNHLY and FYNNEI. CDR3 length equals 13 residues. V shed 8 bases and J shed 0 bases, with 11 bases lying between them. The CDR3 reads CASVGASSYEQYF. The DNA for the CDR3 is TGTGCCAGCGTTGGGGCTAGCTCCTACGAGCAGTACTTC.

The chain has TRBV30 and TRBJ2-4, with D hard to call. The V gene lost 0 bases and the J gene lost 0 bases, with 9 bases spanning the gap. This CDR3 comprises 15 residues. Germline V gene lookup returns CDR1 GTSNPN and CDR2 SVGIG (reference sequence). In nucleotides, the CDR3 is TGTGCCTGGAGTGTATATTCTCTAGCCAAAAACATTCAGTACTTC. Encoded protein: CAWSVYSLAKNIQYF.

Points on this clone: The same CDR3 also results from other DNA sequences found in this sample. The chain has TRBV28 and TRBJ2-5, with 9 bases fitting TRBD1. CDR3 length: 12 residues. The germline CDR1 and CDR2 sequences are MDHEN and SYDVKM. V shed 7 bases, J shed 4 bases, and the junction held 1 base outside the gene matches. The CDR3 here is CASNRGPETQYF. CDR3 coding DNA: TGTGCCAGCAACAGGGGGCCAGAGACCCAGTACTTC.

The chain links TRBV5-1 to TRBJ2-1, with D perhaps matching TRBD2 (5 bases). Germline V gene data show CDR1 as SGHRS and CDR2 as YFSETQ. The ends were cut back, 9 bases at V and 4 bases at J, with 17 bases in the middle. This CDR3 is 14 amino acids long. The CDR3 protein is CANSRVEDYNEQFF. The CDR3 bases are TGCGCCAACTCGAGGGTCGAAGATTACAATGAGCAGTTCTTC.

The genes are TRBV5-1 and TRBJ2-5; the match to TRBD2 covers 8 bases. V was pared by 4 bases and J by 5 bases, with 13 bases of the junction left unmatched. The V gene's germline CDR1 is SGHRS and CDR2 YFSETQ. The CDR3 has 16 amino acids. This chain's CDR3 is CASSPRGAGEVETQYF. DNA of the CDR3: TGCGCCAGCAGCCCCCGGGGAGCGGGAGAGGTGGAGACCCAGTACTTC.

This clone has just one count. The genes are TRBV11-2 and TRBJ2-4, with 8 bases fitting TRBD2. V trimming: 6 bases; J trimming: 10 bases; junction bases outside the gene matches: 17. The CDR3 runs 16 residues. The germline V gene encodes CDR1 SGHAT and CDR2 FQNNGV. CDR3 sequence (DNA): TGTGCCAGCAGTCCGCCCGGGAGGGGACTCTCCCAGATTCAGTACTTC. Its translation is CASSPPGRGLSQIQYF.

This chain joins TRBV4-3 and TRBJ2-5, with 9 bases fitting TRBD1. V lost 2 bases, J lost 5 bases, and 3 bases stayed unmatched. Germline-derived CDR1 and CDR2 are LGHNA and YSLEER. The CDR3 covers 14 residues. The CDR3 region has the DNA TGCGCCAGCAGCCAAACAGGGGGCGTGGAGACCCAGTACTTC. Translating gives CASSQTGGVETQYF.

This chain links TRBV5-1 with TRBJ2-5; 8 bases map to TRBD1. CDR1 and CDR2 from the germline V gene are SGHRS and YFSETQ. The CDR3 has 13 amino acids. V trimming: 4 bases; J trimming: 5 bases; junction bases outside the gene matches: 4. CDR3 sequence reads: CASSRRDRETQYF. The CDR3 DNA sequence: TGCGCCAGCAGCCGCCGGGACAGGGAGACCCAGTACTTC.

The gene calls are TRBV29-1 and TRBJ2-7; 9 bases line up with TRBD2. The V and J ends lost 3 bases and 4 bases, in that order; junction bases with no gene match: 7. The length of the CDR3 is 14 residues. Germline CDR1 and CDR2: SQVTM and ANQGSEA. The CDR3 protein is CSVELAGWTYEQYF. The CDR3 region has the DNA TGCAGCGTTGAGCTAGCGGGATGGACGTACGAGCAGTACTTC.

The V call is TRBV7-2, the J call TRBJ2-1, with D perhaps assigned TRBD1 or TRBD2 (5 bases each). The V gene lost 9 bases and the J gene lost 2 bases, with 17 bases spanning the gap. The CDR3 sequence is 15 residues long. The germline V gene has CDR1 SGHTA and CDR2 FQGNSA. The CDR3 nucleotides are TGTGCCAGTGTTACCGGGACCCCAGCCTACAATGAGCAGTTCTTC. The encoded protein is CASVTGTPAYNEQFF. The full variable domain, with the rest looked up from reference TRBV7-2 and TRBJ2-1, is GAGVSQSPSNKVTEKGKDVELRCDPISGHTALYWYRQSLGQGLEFLIYFQGNSAPDKSGLPSDRFSAERTGGSVSTLTIQRTQQEDSAVYLCASVTGTPAYNEQFFGPGTRLTVL.

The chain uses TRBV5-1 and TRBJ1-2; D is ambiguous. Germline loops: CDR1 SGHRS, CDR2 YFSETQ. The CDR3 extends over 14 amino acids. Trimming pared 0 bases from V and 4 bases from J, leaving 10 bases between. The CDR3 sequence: CASSLDWGVYGYTF. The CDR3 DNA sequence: TGCGCCAGCAGCTTGGACTGGGGTGTCTATGGCTACACCTTC.

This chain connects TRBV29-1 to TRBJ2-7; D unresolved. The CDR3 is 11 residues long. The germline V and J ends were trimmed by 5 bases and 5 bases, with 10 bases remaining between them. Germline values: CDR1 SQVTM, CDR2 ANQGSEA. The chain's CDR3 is CSVTRRDEQYF. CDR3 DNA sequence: TGCAGCGTTACACGACGTGACGAGCAGTACTTC.

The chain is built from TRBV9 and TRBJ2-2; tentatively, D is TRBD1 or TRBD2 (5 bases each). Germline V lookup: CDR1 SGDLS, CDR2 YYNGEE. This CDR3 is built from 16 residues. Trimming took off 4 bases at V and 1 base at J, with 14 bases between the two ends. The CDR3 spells CASSKRLGQNTGELFF. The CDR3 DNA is TGTGCCAGCAGCAAGCGGTTGGGGCAGAACACCGGGGAGCTGTTTTTT. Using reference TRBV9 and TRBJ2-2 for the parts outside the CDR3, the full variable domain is DSGVTQTPKHLITATGQRVTLRCSPRSGDLSVYWYQQSLDQGLQFLIQYYNGEERAKGNILERFSAQQFPDLHSELNLSSLELGDSALYFCASSKRLGQNTGELFFGEGSRLTVL.

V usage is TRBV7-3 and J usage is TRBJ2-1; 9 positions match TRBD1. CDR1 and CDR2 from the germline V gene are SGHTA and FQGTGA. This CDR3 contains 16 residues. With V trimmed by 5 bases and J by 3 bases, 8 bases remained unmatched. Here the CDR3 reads CASSLVDRGVYNEQFF. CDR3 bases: TGTGCCAGCAGCCTAGTTGACAGGGGGGTCTACAATGAGCAGTTCTTC.

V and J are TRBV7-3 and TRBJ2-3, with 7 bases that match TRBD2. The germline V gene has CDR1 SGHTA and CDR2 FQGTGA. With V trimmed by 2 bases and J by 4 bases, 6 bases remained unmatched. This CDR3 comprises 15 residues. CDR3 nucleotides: TGTGCCAGCAGCTTAGTCGGACGGGGGGCAGATACGCAGTATTTT. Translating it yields CASSLVGRGADTQYF.

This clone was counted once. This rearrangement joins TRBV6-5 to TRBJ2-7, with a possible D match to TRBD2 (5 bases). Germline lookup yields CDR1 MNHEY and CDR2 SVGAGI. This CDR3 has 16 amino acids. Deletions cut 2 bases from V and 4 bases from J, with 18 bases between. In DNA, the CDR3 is TGTGCCAGCAGTTACGGGGTCGTAGCGCGAGGATACGAGCAGTACTTC. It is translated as CASSYGVVARGYEQYF.

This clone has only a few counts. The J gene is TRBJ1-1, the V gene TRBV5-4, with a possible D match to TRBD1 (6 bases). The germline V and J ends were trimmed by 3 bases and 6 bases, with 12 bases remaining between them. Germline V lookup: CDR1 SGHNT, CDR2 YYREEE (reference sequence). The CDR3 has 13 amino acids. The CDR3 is CASSSRTAPEAFF. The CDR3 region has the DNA TGTGCCAGCAGCTCACGGACAGCCCCTGAAGCTTTCTTT.

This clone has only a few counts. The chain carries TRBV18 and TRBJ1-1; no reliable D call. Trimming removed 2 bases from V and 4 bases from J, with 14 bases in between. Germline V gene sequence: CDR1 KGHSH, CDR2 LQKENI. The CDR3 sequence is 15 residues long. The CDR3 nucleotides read TGTGCCAGCTCACCATCCGATGGAGCGGGCACTGAAGCTTTCTTT. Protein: CASSPSDGAGTEAFF.

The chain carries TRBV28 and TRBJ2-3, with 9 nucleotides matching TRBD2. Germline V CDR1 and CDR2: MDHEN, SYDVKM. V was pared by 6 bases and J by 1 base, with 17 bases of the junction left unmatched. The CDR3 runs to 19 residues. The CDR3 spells CASRGGTSSSRARTDTQYF. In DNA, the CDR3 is TGTGCCAGCAGGGGTGGGACTAGCTCCTCGAGGGCTCGCACAGATACGCAGTATTTT.